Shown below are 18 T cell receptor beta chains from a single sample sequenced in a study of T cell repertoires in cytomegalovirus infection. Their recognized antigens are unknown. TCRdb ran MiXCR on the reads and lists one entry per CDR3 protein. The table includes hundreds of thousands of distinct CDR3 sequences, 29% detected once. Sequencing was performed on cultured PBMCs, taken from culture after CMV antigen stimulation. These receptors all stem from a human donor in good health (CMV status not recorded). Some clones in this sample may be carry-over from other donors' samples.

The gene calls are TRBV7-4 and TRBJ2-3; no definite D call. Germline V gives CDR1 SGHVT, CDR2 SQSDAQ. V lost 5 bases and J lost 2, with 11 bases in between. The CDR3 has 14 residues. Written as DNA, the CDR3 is TGTGCCAGCAGCCCACTCAGGAACACAGATACGCAGTATTTT. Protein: CASSPLRNTDTQYF.

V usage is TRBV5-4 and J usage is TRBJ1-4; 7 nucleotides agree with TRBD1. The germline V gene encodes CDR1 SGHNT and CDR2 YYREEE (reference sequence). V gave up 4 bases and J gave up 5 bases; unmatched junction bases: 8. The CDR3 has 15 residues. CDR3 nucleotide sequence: TGTGCCAGCAGCGTAACCGGGACAGAAAATGAAAAACTGTTTTTT. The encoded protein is CASSVTGTENEKLFF.

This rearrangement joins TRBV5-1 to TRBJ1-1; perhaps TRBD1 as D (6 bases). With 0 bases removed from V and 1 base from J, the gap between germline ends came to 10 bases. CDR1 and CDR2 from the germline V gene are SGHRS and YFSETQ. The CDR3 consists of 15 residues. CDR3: CASSLGDRRNTEAFF. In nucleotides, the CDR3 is TGCGCCAGCAGCTTGGGCGACAGGAGGAACACTGAAGCTTTCTTT.

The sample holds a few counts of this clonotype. CDR3 in amino acids: CASSQDRLGPQHF. In DNA form, the CDR3 reads TGTGCCAGCAGTCAAGACCGACTCGGGCCCCAGCATTTT. The chain combines TRBV7-8 with TRBJ1-5; unclear D gene. Trimming pared 6 bases from V and 9 bases from J, leaving 15 bases between. This CDR3 is built from 13 residues. CDR1 SGHVS and CDR2 FQNEAQ come from the germline V gene.

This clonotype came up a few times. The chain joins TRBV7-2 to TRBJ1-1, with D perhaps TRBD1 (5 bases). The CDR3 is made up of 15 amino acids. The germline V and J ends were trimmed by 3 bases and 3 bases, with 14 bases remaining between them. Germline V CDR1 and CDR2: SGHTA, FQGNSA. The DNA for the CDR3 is TGTGCCAGCAGCTTTCCTTTGTGGGGGGACACTGAAGCTTTCTTT. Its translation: CASSFPLWGDTEAFF.

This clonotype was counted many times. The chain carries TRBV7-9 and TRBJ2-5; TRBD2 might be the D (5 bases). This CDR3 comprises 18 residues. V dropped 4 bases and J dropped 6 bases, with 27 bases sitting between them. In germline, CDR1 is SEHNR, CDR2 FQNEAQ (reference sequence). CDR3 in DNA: TGTGCCAGCAGCTCCACGGCGGGTGACACGGGAAGGGTGAAGACCCAGTACTTC. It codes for CASSSTAGDTGRVKTQYF.

The DNA of the CDR3 is TGTGCCAGCAGCTTAACCAGGACAGGGAGCTCCTACGAGCAGTACTTC. Protein: CASSLTRTGSSYEQYF. The chain recombines TRBV7-8 with TRBJ2-7; 8 bases fit TRBD1. Germline V gene sequence: CDR1 SGHVS, CDR2 FQNEAQ. V lost 2 bases, J lost 0 bases, and 6 bases stayed unmatched. CDR3 length: 16 residues.

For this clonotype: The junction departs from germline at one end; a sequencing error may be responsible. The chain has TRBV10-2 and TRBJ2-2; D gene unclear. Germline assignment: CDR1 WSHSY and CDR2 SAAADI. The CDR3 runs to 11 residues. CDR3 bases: TGCGCCAGCCAGAACGCCGGGGAGCTGTTTTTT. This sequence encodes CASQNAGELFF.

In DNA form, the CDR3 reads TGTGCCAGTAGCATGGACAGGGGTAGTGAAAAACTGTTTTTT. Translated, it gives CASSMDRGSEKLFF. The J gene is TRBJ1-4, the V gene TRBV19; 9 bases fit TRBD1. The junction had 6 bases not matched to a gene; V was cut back by 6 bases and J by 7 bases. The CDR3 is made up of 14 amino acids. Germline V gives CDR1 LNHDA, CDR2 SQIVND (reference sequence).

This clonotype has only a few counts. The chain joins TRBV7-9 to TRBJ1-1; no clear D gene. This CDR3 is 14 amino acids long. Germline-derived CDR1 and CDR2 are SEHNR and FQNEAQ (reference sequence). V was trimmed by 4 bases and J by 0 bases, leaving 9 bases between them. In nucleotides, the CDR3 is TGTGCCAGCAGCTGGTCCAGCATGAACACTGAAGCTTTCTTT. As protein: CASSWSSMNTEAFF. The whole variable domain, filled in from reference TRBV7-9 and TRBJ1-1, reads DTGVSQNPRHKITKRGQNVTFRCDPISEHNRLYWYRQTLGQGPEFLTYFQNEAQLEKSRLLSDRFSAERPKGSFSTLEIQRTEQGDSAMYLCASSWSSMNTEAFFGQGTRLTVV.

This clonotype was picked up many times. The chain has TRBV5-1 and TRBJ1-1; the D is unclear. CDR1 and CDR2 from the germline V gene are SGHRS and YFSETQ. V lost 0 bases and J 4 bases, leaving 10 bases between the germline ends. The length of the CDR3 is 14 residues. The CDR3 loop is CASSLVGMGTEAFF. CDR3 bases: TGCGCCAGCAGCTTGGTTGGGATGGGCACTGAAGCTTTCTTT.

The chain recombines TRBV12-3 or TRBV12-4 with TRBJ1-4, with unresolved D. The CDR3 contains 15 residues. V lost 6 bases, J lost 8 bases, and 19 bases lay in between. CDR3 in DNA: TGTGCCAGCAGCCCGGATTTTGGGCTCAAAGAAAAACTGTTTTTT. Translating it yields CASSPDFGLKEKLFF.

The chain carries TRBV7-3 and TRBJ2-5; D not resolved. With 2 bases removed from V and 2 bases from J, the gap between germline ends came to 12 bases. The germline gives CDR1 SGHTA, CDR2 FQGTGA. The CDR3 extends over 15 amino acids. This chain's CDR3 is CASSLQFSLQETQYF. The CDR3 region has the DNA TGTGCCAGCAGCTTACAATTTTCACTTCAAGAGACCCAGTACTTC.

CDR3 in amino acids: CASSLSWDTGELFF. DNA of the CDR3: TGTGCCAGCAGTTTAAGTTGGGACACCGGGGAGCTGTTTTTT. The rearrangement joins TRBV27 to TRBJ2-2, with unresolved D. Looked up from germline, CDR1 is MNHEY and CDR2 is SMNVEV (reference sequence). With 2 bases removed from V and 3 bases from J, the gap between germline ends came to 7 bases. The CDR3 runs to 14 residues.

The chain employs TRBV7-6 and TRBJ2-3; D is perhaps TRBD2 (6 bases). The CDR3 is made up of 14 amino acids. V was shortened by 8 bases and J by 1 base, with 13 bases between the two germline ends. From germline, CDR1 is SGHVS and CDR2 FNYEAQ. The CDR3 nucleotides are TGTGCCAGCCGGCTTAGCGGAGGCACAGATACGCAGTATTTT. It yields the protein CASRLSGGTDTQYF. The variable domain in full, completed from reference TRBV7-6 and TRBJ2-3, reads GAGVSQSPRYKVTKRGQDVALRCDPISGHVSLYWYRQALGQGPEFLTYFNYEAQQDKSGLPNDRFSAERPEGSISTLTIQRTEQRDSAMYRCASRLSGGTDTQYFGPGTRLTVL.

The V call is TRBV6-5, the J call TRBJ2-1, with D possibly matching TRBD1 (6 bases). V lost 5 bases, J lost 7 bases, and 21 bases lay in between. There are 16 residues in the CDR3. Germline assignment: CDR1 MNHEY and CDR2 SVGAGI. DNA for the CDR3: TGTGCCAGCAGTCCCCGTTTTACTGTGAGGGGGAATGAGCAGTTCTTC. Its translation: CASSPRFTVRGNEQFF.

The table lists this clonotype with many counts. CDR3 protein: CASSYPSSGRAHEQYF. The CDR3 region has the DNA TGTGCCAGCAGCTACCCTTCTAGCGGGAGGGCCCACGAGCAGTACTTC. This sequence joins TRBV7-2 and TRBJ2-7, with 12 bases that match TRBD2. The CDR3 covers 16 residues. Germline V gene data show CDR1 as SGHTA and CDR2 as FQGNSA. The V and J ends lost 4 bases and 5 bases, in that order; junction bases with no gene match: 9.

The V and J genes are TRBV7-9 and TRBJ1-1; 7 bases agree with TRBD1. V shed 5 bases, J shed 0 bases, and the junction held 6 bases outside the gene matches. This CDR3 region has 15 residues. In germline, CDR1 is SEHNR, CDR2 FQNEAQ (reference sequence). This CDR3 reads CASSVRQGMNTEAFF. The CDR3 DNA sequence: TGTGCCAGCAGCGTGCGACAGGGAATGAACACTGAAGCTTTCTTT.